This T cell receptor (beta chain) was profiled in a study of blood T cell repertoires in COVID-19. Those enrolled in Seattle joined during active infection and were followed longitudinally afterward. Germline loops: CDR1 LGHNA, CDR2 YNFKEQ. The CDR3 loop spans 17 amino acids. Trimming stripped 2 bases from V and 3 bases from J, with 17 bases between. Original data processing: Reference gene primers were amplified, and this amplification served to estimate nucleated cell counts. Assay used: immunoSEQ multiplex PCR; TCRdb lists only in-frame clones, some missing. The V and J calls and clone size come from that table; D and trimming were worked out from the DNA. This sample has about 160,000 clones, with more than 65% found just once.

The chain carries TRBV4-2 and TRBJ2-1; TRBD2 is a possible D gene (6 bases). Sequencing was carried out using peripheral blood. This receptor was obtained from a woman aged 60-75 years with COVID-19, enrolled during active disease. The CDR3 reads CASSQPQPGTFYNEQFF. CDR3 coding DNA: TGTGCCAGCAGCCAACCCCAACCCGGGACTTTCTACAATGAGCAGTTCTTC.